This T cell receptor beta chain stems from a study of T cells in Graves' hyperthyroidism and ophthalmopathy. The TCR beta CDR3 regions underwent amplification using RNA transcripts as the source. The HTBI primer set drove a first-round RT-PCR of the TCR CDR3. TCRdb used MiXCR to reprocess the multiplex PCR reads, holding one entry per CDR3 protein. The data hold some 570,000 distinct CDR3 sequences, with 15% to 20% observed a single time. At least 3 on the Clinical Activity Score was recorded for ophthalmopathy patients, who also had NOSPECS grade at least 4 and duration under 3 months. From 8.5 to 10 ml of fresh peripheral blood, PBMCs were isolated. Findings and limits, study-wide: Before onset, by a median of about seven months, the model predicted ophthalmopathy. Blood also held most thyroid clonotypes expanded beyond 0.001.

This clonotype appeared many times. Its antigen is as yet unknown. Germline V CDR1 and CDR2: MDHEN, SYDVKM. The CDR3 has 14 amino acids. Trimming stripped 4 bases from V and 4 bases from J, with 11 bases between. The J gene is TRBJ1-5, the V gene TRBV28, with D perhaps matching TRBD1 (5 bases). This clonotype originated in a woman younger than 35 with Graves' ophthalmopathy. Sequenced material: blood. CDR3 region: CASSSQVGNQPQHF. CDR3 nucleotides: TGTGCCAGCAGTTCACAGGTAGGAAATCAGCCCCAGCATTTT.